Listed here are 8 T cell receptor beta chains from one sample, sequenced in a study of memory CD4+ T cells and cytomegalovirus serostatus. This table comes from immunoSEQ multiplex PCR, and its TCRdb copy is limited to in-frame clones, with some not included. The sample lists about 43,000 clones, around 77% occurring once. The sort gate was single viable CD3+CD4+CD8-CD45RO+ cells for memory CD4+ T cells. The sequencing input was memory CD4+ T cells from blood. The receptor source for this set is an adult in good health and CMV-seronegative.

The chain uses TRBV7-2 and TRBJ2-7, with a weak D call TRBD2 (5 bases). Trimming left V 3 bases short and J 0 bases short, with 12 bases between. The germline V gene has CDR1 SGHTA and CDR2 FQGNSA. This CDR3 spans 15 amino acids. As DNA, the CDR3 is TGTGCCAGCAGCTTGAACCCAGGACTCTCCTACGAGCAGTACTTC. This codes for CASSLNPGLSYEQYF.

This rearrangement joins TRBV27 to TRBJ2-5; D gene ambiguous. Deletions cut 1 base from V and 3 bases from J, with 12 bases between. There are 15 residues in the CDR3. Germline assignment: CDR1 MNHEY and CDR2 SMNVEV (reference sequence). CDR3 coding DNA: TGTGCCAGCAGTTTATTCTACAGAGGAAAAGAGACCCAGTACTTC. It is translated as CASSLFYRGKETQYF.

This clone was observed a few times. The chain combines TRBV7-2 with TRBJ2-2, with D maybe TRBD1 (6 bases). Per the germline V gene, CDR1 is SGHTA and CDR2 is FQGNSA. This CDR3 has 16 residues. Between the trimmed V and J ends, which lost 0 bases and 1 base, there was a span of 9 bases. CDR3 amino acids: CASSLAAGVNTGELFF. The CDR3 coding sequence is TGTGCCAGCAGCTTAGCCGCAGGGGTGAACACCGGGGAGCTGTTTTTT.

The chain uses TRBV19 and TRBJ1-5, with 9 nucleotides matching TRBD1. The CDR3 extends over 15 amino acids. V trimming: 5 bases; J trimming: 5 bases; junction bases outside the gene matches: 7. CDR1 LNHDA and CDR2 SQIVND come from the germline V gene (reference sequence). In DNA, the CDR3 is TGTGCCAGTAGTCCCGGGACAGGGTCCCATCAGCCCCAGCATTTT. It encodes CASSPGTGSHQPQHF.

This clone was seen only a few times. The V and J genes are TRBV30 and TRBJ2-6; D unclear. CDR3 length equals 17 residues. V was pared by 0 bases and J by 0 bases, with 12 bases between. Germline V CDR1 and CDR2: GTSNPN, SVGIG (reference sequence). The CDR3 DNA follows: TGTGCCTGGAGTGTTACCCAAATAAGCTCTGGGGCCAACGTCCTGACTTTC. It encodes CAWSVTQISSGANVLTF.

CDR3 loop: CASSFITRETQYF. CDR3 DNA: TGCGCCAGCAGCTTTATTACCAGAGAGACCCAGTACTTC. This sequence joins TRBV5-1 and TRBJ2-5; D is ambiguous. The CDR3 length is 13 residues. CDR1 SGHRS and CDR2 YFSETQ come from the germline V gene. V lost 2 bases, J lost 4 bases, and 9 bases lay in between.

The V call is TRBV7-9, the J call TRBJ2-3; D ambiguous. Germline CDR1 reads SEHNR; CDR2 reads FQNEAQ (reference sequence). The V gene lost 5 bases and the J gene lost 6 bases, with 9 bases spanning the gap. This CDR3 region has 12 residues. The CDR3 DNA sequence: TGTGCCAGCAGCCCCCTATCTGATACGCAGTATTTT. Translation: CASSPLSDTQYF.

J is TRBJ2-3 and V is TRBV9; 14 bases align to TRBD2. The CDR3 has 18 residues. The trim removed 3 bases at V and 6 bases at J, leaving 12 bases unmatched. Looked up from germline, CDR1 is SGDLS and CDR2 is YYNGEE. The CDR3 sequence is CASSAPTGTSGGGDTQYF. As DNA, the CDR3 is TGTGCCAGCAGCGCCCCAACCGGGACTAGCGGGGGAGGCGATACGCAGTATTTT.